A selection of T cell receptor beta chains follows, all from one sample in a study of post-analysis software for immune sequencing data. TCRdb re-called the PCR reads through MiXCR, storing one row per CDR3 protein. The data hold about 160,000 distinct CDR3 sequences, with about 36% observed a single time. Source: blood, taken after autologous hematopoietic stem cell transplantation. Receptors were obtained from a girl between 10 and 17 years old with multiple sclerosis. CDR3s include the opening cysteine and the closing phenylalanine or tryptophan. Each record gives: D gene, clone size, J gene, V gene, CDR3 protein, CDR3 DNA. A D gene is named only where the DNA matches it firmly. Clone size is not always given. Where it is, it says once, few, many or a class for expanded clones.

.	few	TRBJ2-5	TRBV28	CASIGRGRRTQYF	TGTGCCAGCATTGGGAGGGGGAGGCGGACCCAGTACTTC
TRBD2	.	TRBJ2-3	TRBV6-5	CASSFTPGGGTDTQYF	TGTGCCAGCAGCTTCACACCGGGAGGCGGGACAGATACGCAGTATTTT
.	many	TRBJ2-5	TRBV29-1	CSVGDRGETQYF	TGCAGCGTCGGGGACCGTGGAGAGACCCAGTACTTC
TRBD1	.	TRBJ1-6	TRBV27	CASSRQGGNSPLHF	TGTGCCAGCAGCCGACAGGGTGGGAATTCACCCCTCCACTTT
.	once	TRBJ1-6	TRBV5-1	CASSLGLNNSPLHF	TGCGCCAGCAGCCTGGGACTGAATAATTCACCCCTCCACTTT
.	.	TRBJ1-4	TRBV20-1	CSAGDVGEKRFF	TGCAGTGCCGGAGATGTGGGTGAAAAACGGTTTTTT
.	many	TRBJ2-3	TRBV7-2	CASSGFGSQGDLSRDTQYF	TGTGCCAGCAGCGGATTTGGGTCACAGGGTGACCTATCGAGAGATACGCAGTATTTT
TRBD1	few	TRBJ2-4	TRBV28	CASTSTGDRVNIQYF	TGTGCCAGCACCTCAACAGGGGACAGGGTGAACATTCAGTACTTC
.	few	TRBJ1-2	TRBV29-1	CSVQGADHGYTF	TGCAGCGTTCAAGGGGCAGATCATGGCTACACCTTC
.	many	TRBJ2-7	TRBV29-1	CSVAPDRTYEQYF	TGCAGCGTTGCCCCGGACAGAACCTACGAGCAGTACTTC
.	.	TRBJ2-1	TRBV5-1	CASSSGVLLSGEQFF	TGCGCCAGCAGCTCCGGGGTCCTGCTATCGGGTGAGCAGTTCTTC
.	.	TRBJ1-4	TRBV6-5	CASSSQGSLVEKLFF	TGTGCCAGCAGTTCTCAGGGTTCCCTGGTTGAAAAACTGTTTTTT
.	.	TRBJ2-3	TRBV7-7	CASSSQYTDTQYF	TGTGCTAGCAGCTCGCAATACACAGATACGCAGTATTTT
.	.	TRBJ1-2	TRBV6-1	CASSEVRGSYGYTF	TGTGCCAGCAGTGAAGTGCGAGGGAGCTATGGCTACACCTTC
TRBD1	many	TRBJ1-1	TRBV29-1	CSVGTALNTEAFF	TGCAGCGTGGGGACAGCACTGAACACTGAAGCTTTCTTT
.	.	TRBJ2-3	TRBV10-2	CASMIGDLSTDTQYF	TGCGCCAGCATGATAGGGGACCTATCCACAGATACGCAGTATTTT
.	.	TRBJ1-6	TRBV6-5	CASRPLDTESPLHF	TGTGCCAGCCGCCCTCTCGACACTGAATCACCCCTCCACTTT
TRBD2	.	TRBJ2-7	TRBV7-2	CASSFLAGYEQYF	TGTGCCAGCAGCTTTTTAGCGGGCTACGAGCAGTACTTC
TRBD2	.	TRBJ2-7	TRBV7-2	CASSSRLAGAVYEQYF	TGTGCCAGCAGCTCCAGACTAGCGGGAGCGGTCTACGAGCAGTACTTC
.	few	TRBJ2-5	TRBV7-8	CASTYRVQETQYF	TGTGCCAGCACTTACAGGGTTCAAGAGACCCAGTACTTC
.	few	TRBJ2-4	TRBV4-1	CASSQEGGDRDIQYF	TGCGCCAGCAGCCAAGAAGGCGGAGACCGGGACATTCAGTACTTC
TRBD1	few	TRBJ2-6	TRBV20-1	CSARVKTGGVSGANVLTF	TGCAGTGCTAGAGTAAAAACAGGGGGCGTCTCTGGGGCCAACGTCCTGACTTTC
.	.	TRBJ2-1	TRBV4-2	CASSQARESPYNEQFF	TGTGCCAGCAGCCAAGCGAGGGAGTCCCCTTACAATGAGCAGTTCTTC
.	.	TRBJ2-7	TRBV20-1	CSARLQGYEQYF	TGCAGTGCTAGATTGCAGGGGTACGAGCAGTACTTC
.	.	TRBJ2-3	TRBV9	CASSLGTLHATDTQYF	TGTGCCAGCAGCCTCGGGACCCTCCACGCCACAGATACGCAGTATTTT
TRBD1	.	TRBJ1-2	TRBV29-1	CSAPTGEWDGYTF	TGCAGCGCCCCGACAGGGGAGTGGGATGGCTACACCTTC
.	.	TRBJ1-2	TRBV29-1	CSVADRLDYGYTF	TGCAGCGTCGCTGACAGGTTAGACTATGGCTACACCTTC
.	few	TRBJ2-1	TRBV7-2	CASSLGGPTYNEQFF	TGTGCCAGCAGCTTAGGCGGGCCGACCTACAATGAGCAGTTCTTC
.	.	TRBJ1-4	TRBV30	CAWSVSQGPEKLFF	TGTGCCTGGAGTGTATCGCAGGGCCCCGAAAAACTGTTTTTT
.	.	TRBJ1-2	TRBV4-1	CASSQDLTFWANYGYTF	TGCGCCAGCAGCCAAGATCTCACCTTTTGGGCCAACTATGGCTACACCTTC
.	once	TRBJ2-3	TRBV7-9	CASSRRQNTDTQYF	TGTGCCAGCAGCCGGAGACAGAACACAGATACGCAGTATTTT
.	.	TRBJ2-1	TRBV5-1	CASSPPGHEQFF	TGCGCCAGCAGCCCACCGGGACATGAGCAGTTCTTC
.	few	TRBJ1-5	TRBV12-3/TRBV12-4	CASSLLMPGNRPQHF	TGTGCCAGCAGTCTGCTCATGCCAGGCAATCGGCCCCAGCATTTT
.	.	TRBJ2-3	TRBV9	CASSEGAFTDTQYF	TGTGCCAGCAGTGAGGGAGCTTTCACAGATACGCAGTATTTT
TRBD2	.	TRBJ2-7	TRBV7-8	CASSLSPTSGGNYEQYF	TGTGCCAGCAGCTTAAGCCCGACTAGCGGGGGGAACTACGAGCAGTACTTC
TRBD1	.	TRBJ2-5	TRBV20-1	CTTRDRGPETQYF	TGCACCACCCGGGACAGGGGGCCGGAGACCCAGTACTTC
.	.	TRBJ2-4	TRBV4-1	CASSHWDKPWDDKNIQYF	TGCGCCAGCAGCCACTGGGACAAGCCCTGGGATGACAAAAACATTCAGTACTTC
.	.	TRBJ2-7	TRBV28	CASTSGSLRSYEQYF	TGTGCCAGCACCTCAGGGTCCCTGCGGTCCTACGAGCAGTACTTC
.	few	TRBJ1-5	TRBV7-2	CASSLGASNQPQHF	TGTGCCAGCAGCTTAGGGGCCTCCAATCAGCCCCAGCATTTT
.	.	TRBJ2-1	TRBV18	CASSPPTGRDEQFF	TGTGCCAGCTCACCACCGACGGGCCGGGATGAGCAGTTCTTC
.	many	TRBJ1-5	TRBV3-1	CASSQLTRQDAQPQHF	TGTGCCAGCAGCCAACTTACTAGACAGGATGCCCAGCCCCAGCATTTT
.	few	TRBJ1-4	TRBV4-1	CATICQGEKLFF	TGCGCCACCATCTGCCAAGGGGAAAAACTGTTTTTT
.	.	TRBJ2-7	TRBV4-1	CASSQESSSYEQYF	TGCGCCAGCAGCCAAGAGTCTAGCTCCTACGAGCAGTACTTC
.	.	TRBJ1-5	TRBV28	CASSFYDGQPQHF	TGTGCCAGCAGTTTTTATGACGGTCAGCCCCAGCATTTT